This T cell receptor beta chain comes out of a study of OX40 agonist ivuxolimab in advanced cancers. Data came from immunoSEQ multiplex PCR; TCRdb stores just in-frame clones and leaves some out. Of approximately 22,000 clones in the sample, about 88% were seen once. V lost 1 base and J lost 3, with 16 bases in between. Germline-derived CDR1 and CDR2 are SGHDN and FVKESK. CDR3 length equals 17 residues. The TCR sequence derives from an adult with an advanced solid tumor such as melanoma, head and neck, liver or kidney cancer. V and J are TRBV14 and TRBJ2-1, with D possibly matching TRBD1 (5 bases). The sequenced sample was CD4+ or CD8+ T cells sorted from blood, obtained in a trial of the OX40 agonist ivuxolimab. CDR3: CASSQVLVQGVYNEQFF. CDR3 nucleotide sequence: TGTGCCAGCAGCCAAGTACTCGTCCAAGGGGTCTACAATGAGCAGTTCTTC. The full variable domain, rest sourced from reference TRBV14 and TRBJ2-1, is EAGVTQFPSHSVIEKGQTVTLRCDPISGHDNLYWYRRVMGKEIKFLLHFVKESKQDESGMPNNRFLAERTGGTYSTLKVQPAELEDSGVYFCASSQVLVQGVYNEQFFGPGTRLTVL.